This is a list of T cell receptor beta chains from one sample in a study of response to subunit inactivated influenza vaccine. One entry per CDR3 protein results from TCRdb running MiXCR on the RT-PCR reads. The table includes hundreds of thousands of distinct CDR3 sequences, approximately 15% detected once. Sequenced material: PBMCs from blood, taken 14 to 15 days before vaccination. These receptors all stem from a man in his fifties or sixties who received an inactivated influenza vaccine. Each CDR3 is given with its conserved first and last residue. A D gene is named only where the DNA matches it firmly. Expanded clones get a size class; other rows say once, few or many, or leave the size out.

clone size | J gene | V gene | D gene | CDR3 DNA | CDR3 protein
few | TRBJ1-2 | TRBV20-1 | TRBD1 | TGCAGTGCTGCAGGGGGCCGTTATGGCTACACCTTC | CSAAGGRYGYTF
few | TRBJ2-2 | TRBV5-1 | NA | TGCGCCAGCAGCCCACAGGAGACCGGGGAGCTGTTTTTT | CASSPQETGELFF
NA | TRBJ2-1 | TRBV12-3/TRBV12-4 | TRBD2 | TGTGCCAGCACCGCCAGCGGGGGGGGGTACAATGAGCAGTTCTTC | CASTASGGGYNEQFF
NA | TRBJ2-2 | TRBV4-3 | TRBD2 | TGCGCCAGCAGCCAACGACTAGCGGGGGGGCAGCTGGGCACCGGGGAGCTGTTTTTT | CASSQRLAGGQLGTGELFF
many | TRBJ1-4 | TRBV7-9 | NA | TGTGCCAGCAGCTCCGCGGCGGCTAATGAAAAACTGTTTTTT | CASSSAAANEKLFF
few | TRBJ2-5 | TRBV10-3 | NA | TGTGCCATCAGTGTTCAGCCGGGAGAGACCCAGTACTTC | CAISVQPGETQYF
NA | TRBJ1-4 | TRBV12-3/TRBV12-4 | TRBD1 | TGTGCCAGCAGTCGGACAGGGGCCAATGAAAAACTGTTTTTT | CASSRTGANEKLFF
NA | TRBJ2-5 | TRBV3-1 | NA | TGTGCCAGCAGCCAAGATCAGGCCAATTCAAGAACCCAGTACTTC | CASSQDQANSRTQYF
few | TRBJ2-1 | TRBV11-2 | NA | TGTGCCAGCAGCTTAGATCTGTCGGGGTACAATGAGCAGTTCTTC | CASSLDLSGYNEQFF
many | TRBJ2-5 | TRBV12-3/TRBV12-4 | TRBD1 | TGTGCCAGCAGTGAGGACAGGGTAGAGACCCAGTACTTC | CASSEDRVETQYF
few | TRBJ2-3 | TRBV6-4 | NA | TGTGCCAGCAACCCAAGCACAGATACGCAGTATTTT | CASNPSTDTQYF
few | TRBJ2-1 | TRBV2 | TRBD2 | TGTGCCAGCAGTGAAGGACTAGCGGGAATGGGGCAGTTCTTC | CASSEGLAGMGQFF
NA | TRBJ2-1 | TRBV7-2 | TRBD1 | TGTGCCAGCAGCTGGTACGACAGGGAACCCTACAATGAGCAGTTCTTC | CASSWYDREPYNEQFF
NA | TRBJ1-1 | TRBV30 | NA | TGTGCCTGGGCTGGTGGGTCCTCTGAAGCTTTCTTT | CAWAGGSSEAFF
few | TRBJ2-3 | TRBV4-3 | TRBD2 | TGCGCCAGCAGCCCCGGGACTAGCGGGGGGAACACAGATACGCAGTATTTT | CASSPGTSGGNTDTQYF
many | TRBJ2-5 | TRBV29-1 | NA | TGCAGCTTAGGTCAAGAGACCCAGTACTTC | CSLGQETQYF
many | TRBJ1-1 | TRBV18 | NA | TGTGCCAGCTCCCTGGGGCAGGGACGTATGAACACTGAAGCTTTCTTT | CASSLGQGRMNTEAFF
NA | TRBJ1-1 | TRBV19 | NA | TGTGCCAGTAGTGTTAGGGAGGAGGCTTTCTTT | CASSVREEAFF
few | TRBJ2-5 | TRBV20-1 | NA | TGCAGTGCCATACTAGGCCAAGAGACCCAGTACTTC | CSAILGQETQYF
NA | TRBJ2-5 | TRBV7-8 | TRBD1 | TGTGCCAGCAGCTTTCGGACAGGGGACAGGGAGACCCAGTACTTC | CASSFRTGDRETQYF
NA | TRBJ2-1 | TRBV7-3 | TRBD2 | TGTGCCAGCAGCGTACTAGCGGGAGGAGGGAATGAGCAGTTCTTC | CASSVLAGGGNEQFF
many | TRBJ1-5 | TRBV6-5 | NA | TGTGCCAGCAGTTACGGGGGCAATCAGCCCCAGCATTTT | CASSYGGNQPQHF